This T cell receptor (beta chain) was retrieved from a study of control samples from healthy donors and cancer patients. The repertoire was sequenced with immunoSEQ multiplex PCR; TCRdb's copy has only in-frame clones and lacks some. The sample lists about 160,000 clones, 80% to 95% seen once, with about 4% in the top ten. Per the germline V gene, CDR1 is MDHEN and CDR2 is SYDVKM. V was trimmed by 3 bases and J by 0 bases, leaving 15 bases between them. The CDR3 has 16 amino acids. The sequenced sample consisted of blood. This clonotype was sampled from a woman aged 55-70 years in good health. This rearrangement joins TRBV28 to TRBJ2-7; D is uncertain. CDR3 bases: TGTGCCAGCAGTTTCCTTCCCGCTGAAACCTCCTACGAGCAGTACTTC. Translated, it gives CASSFLPAETSYEQYF.